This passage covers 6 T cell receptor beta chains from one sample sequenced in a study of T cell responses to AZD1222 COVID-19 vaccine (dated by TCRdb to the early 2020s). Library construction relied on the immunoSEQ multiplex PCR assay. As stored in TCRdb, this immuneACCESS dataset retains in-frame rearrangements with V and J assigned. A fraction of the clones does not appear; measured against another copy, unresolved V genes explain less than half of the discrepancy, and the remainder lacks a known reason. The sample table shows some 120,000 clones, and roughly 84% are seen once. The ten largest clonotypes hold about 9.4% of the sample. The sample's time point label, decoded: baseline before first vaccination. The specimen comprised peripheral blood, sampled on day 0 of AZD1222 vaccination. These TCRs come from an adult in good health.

The CDR3 is CASSPPRGTGNTIYF. In nucleotides, the CDR3 is TGTGCCAGCTCACCACCGAGAGGGACTGGAAACACCATATATTTT. The V and J genes are TRBV18 and TRBJ1-3; D is unclear. The CDR3 extends over 15 amino acids. V was clipped by 0 bases and J by 2 bases, with 8 bases between them. Per germline, CDR1 KGHSH and CDR2 LQKENI.

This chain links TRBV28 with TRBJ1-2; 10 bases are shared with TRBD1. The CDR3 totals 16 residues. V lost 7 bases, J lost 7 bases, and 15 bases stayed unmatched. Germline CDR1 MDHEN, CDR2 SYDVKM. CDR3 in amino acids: CASMVGTGVFLSGYTF. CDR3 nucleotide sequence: TGTGCCAGCATGGTCGGGACAGGGGTTTTTCTAAGTGGCTACACCTTC.

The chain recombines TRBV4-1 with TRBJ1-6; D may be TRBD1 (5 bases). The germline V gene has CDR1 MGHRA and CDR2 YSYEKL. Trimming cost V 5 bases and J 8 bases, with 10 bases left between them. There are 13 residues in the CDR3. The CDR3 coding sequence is TGCGCCAGCAGCAGGGACGGAGATTCACCCCTCCACTTT. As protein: CASSRDGDSPLHF.

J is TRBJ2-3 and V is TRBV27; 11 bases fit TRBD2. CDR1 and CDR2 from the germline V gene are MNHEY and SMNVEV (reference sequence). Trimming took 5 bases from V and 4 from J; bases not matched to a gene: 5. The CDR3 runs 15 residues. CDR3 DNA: TGTGCCAGCAGTAAACTAGCGGGAGTGGCAGATACGCAGTATTTT. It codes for CASSKLAGVADTQYF.

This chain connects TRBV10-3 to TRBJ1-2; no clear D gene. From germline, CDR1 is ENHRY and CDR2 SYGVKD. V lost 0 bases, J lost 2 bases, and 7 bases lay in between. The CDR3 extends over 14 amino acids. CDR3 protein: CAISESEGNYGYTF. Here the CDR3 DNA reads TGTGCCATCAGTGAGTCCGAGGGAAACTATGGCTACACCTTC.

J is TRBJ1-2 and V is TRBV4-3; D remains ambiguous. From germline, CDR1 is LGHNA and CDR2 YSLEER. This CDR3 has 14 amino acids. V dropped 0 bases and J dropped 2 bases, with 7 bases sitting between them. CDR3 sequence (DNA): TGCGCCAGCAGCCAAGACGGCGGAAACTATGGCTACACCTTC. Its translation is CASSQDGGNYGYTF.